The rows below give T cell receptor beta chains drawn from one sample of a study of T-cell memory formation after mild COVID-19. MiXCR, run by TCRdb on the 5' RACE reads, gives a single entry per CDR3 protein. The table includes around 260,000 distinct CDR3 sequences, around 15% detected once. Sequencing was done on a sample of PBMCs or a T cell subset sorted from them (not recorded which). The receptors were sampled from a man aged 18 to 29 who had mild COVID-19 (a few samples of this study predate the infection). Cell type and time point are not known. The CDR3 runs from the conserved cysteine through the conserved F or W. The D gene is left open where the match is weak. Clone size is stated in some rows and not others, as once, few, many or a class when expanded.

TRBJ1-1,TRBD1,TRBV29-1,.,TGCAGCGTTGCGGGGCGGCCAGGGGGTCCTATTTCGGCTGAAGCTTTCTTT,CSVAGRPGGPISAEAFF
TRBJ1-6,.,TRBV7-9,few,TGTGCCAGCAGCCAGGGGTGGGGGAGGACCTATAATTCACCCCTCCACTTT,CASSQGWGRTYNSPLHF
TRBJ2-3,TRBD2,TRBV6-5,few,TGTGCCAGCAGCCGAGCGGGGGCCCTGGGGACAGATACGCAGTATTTT,CASSRAGALGTDTQYF
TRBJ2-3,TRBD2,TRBV3-1,.,TGTGCCAGCAGTCTTACCCTAGCGGGGACGCAGTATTTT,CASSLTLAGTQYF
TRBJ2-5,TRBD1,TRBV7-2,.,TGTGCCAGCAGCTTAGCGACAGGGGACTTTTGTAGCGGGACCCAGTACTTC,CASSLATGDFCSGTQYF
TRBJ1-1,.,TRBV20-1,.,TGCAGTGCTAGTCTATCAGGGATGAACACTGAAGCTTTCTTT,CSASLSGMNTEAFF
TRBJ2-1,TRBD2,TRBV7-3,few,TGTGCCAGCAGCTTATATCCCTACGCACTAGCGGGGGGGGACAATGAGCAGTTCTTC,CASSLYPYALAGGDNEQFF
TRBJ2-1,.,TRBV25-1,few,TGTGCCAGCAGAGCAGACTACAATGAGCAGTTCTTC,CASRADYNEQFF
TRBJ2-1,.,TRBV7-6,many,TGTGCCAGCAGCTTACGGGGATACAATGAGCAGTTCTTC,CASSLRGYNEQFF
TRBJ2-3,.,TRBV12-5,many,TGTGCTAGTGGTTCCGGGGACACAGATACGCAGTATTTT,CASGSGDTDTQYF
TRBJ2-5,TRBD2,TRBV3-1,many,TGTGCCAGCAGCCTGTTTGGGCGGGGGGCCGGGGAGACCCAGTACTTC,CASSLFGRGAGETQYF
TRBJ2-5,TRBD2,TRBV5-1,many,TGCGCCAGCAGCTTGGAGGGACTAGTCCAAGAGACCCAGTACTTC,CASSLEGLVQETQYF
TRBJ1-5,.,TRBV29-1,.,TGCAGCGTTGAATTACAGGAGGATCAGCCCCAGCATTTT,CSVELQEDQPQHF
TRBJ1-1,.,TRBV6-6,.,TGTGCCAGCAGTCCCCCGGGGCGGGCTGAAGCTTTCTTT,CASSPPGRAEAFF
TRBJ2-2,TRBD2,TRBV7-3,many,TGTGCCAGCAGCTCCTCTCGGGGGGGAAGCGGGGAGCTGTTTTTT,CASSSSRGGSGELFF
TRBJ1-4,.,TRBV12-3/TRBV12-4,many,TGTGCCAGCAGTTTAGCCAGTAATGAAAAACTGTTTTTT,CASSLASNEKLFF
TRBJ2-5,TRBD2,TRBV7-3,few,TGTGCCAGCAGCTTAGAAGCGGGGGGGCCCGAGACCCAGTACTTC,CASSLEAGGPETQYF
TRBJ1-2,.,TRBV6-2/TRBV6-3,few,TGTGCCAGCAGTTACTCGCAGACAGCCAACTATGGCTACACCTTC,CASSYSQTANYGYTF
TRBJ2-1,.,TRBV20-1,.,TGCAGTGCGGCAGACCCTAGCCTCTCCTACAATGAGCAGTTCTTC,CSAADPSLSYNEQFF
TRBJ2-3,TRBD2,TRBV7-6,.,TGTGCCAGCAGCTTAATGGCGGGGGGTACTAGCACAGATACGCAGTATTTT,CASSLMAGGTSTDTQYF
TRBJ2-1,TRBD2,TRBV14,many,TGTGCCAGCACTAGCGGAAACTACAATGAGCAGTTCTTC,CASTSGNYNEQFF
TRBJ1-4,.,TRBV5-1,.,TGCGCCAGCAGCTTGACTCACCAGGAAAAACTGTTTTTT,CASSLTHQEKLFF
TRBJ2-5,.,TRBV7-7,many,TGTGCTAGCAGCCAGGGACTCCAAGAGACCCAGTACTTC,CASSQGLQETQYF
TRBJ2-1,TRBD1,TRBV6-6,.,TGTGCCAGCAGTTGGAGGGACAGGGGGAACAATGAGCAGTTCTTC,CASSWRDRGNNEQFF
TRBJ2-7,TRBD2,TRBV12-3/TRBV12-4,.,TGTGCCAGCAGCCCCTCGCGGGGGGTGTCCTACGAGCAGTACTTC,CASSPSRGVSYEQYF
TRBJ2-3,.,TRBV7-2,.,TGTGCCAGCAGCTTAGTACCTCAAGGGGGGCAGTATTTT,CASSLVPQGGQYF
TRBJ2-2,.,TRBV7-9,.,TGTGCCAGCAGACCCGGGCCCCACACCGGGGAGCTGTTTTTT,CASRPGPHTGELFF
TRBJ2-1,.,TRBV18,few,TGTGCCAGCTCCCAATCGACGGGGGCCGAGCAGTTCTTC,CASSQSTGAEQFF
TRBJ1-1,TRBD1,TRBV6-6,.,TGTGCCAGCAGTTACCACCAGGGACAGGGGTTAAACACTGAAGCTTTCTTT,CASSYHQGQGLNTEAFF
TRBJ2-3,TRBD1,TRBV6-2/TRBV6-3,.,TGTGCCAGCAGGGGACAGGGGACAGATACGCAGTATTTT,CASRGQGTDTQYF
TRBJ2-2,.,TRBV4-2,.,TGTGCCAGCAGCCAAAGGCCCCTCTGGGTCCCCGGGGAGCTGTTTTTT,CASSQRPLWVPGELFF
TRBJ2-7,.,TRBV7-9,.,TGTGCCAGCAGCTTACAGGGGAGCAACTACGAGCAGTACTTC,CASSLQGSNYEQYF
TRBJ2-7,TRBD1,TRBV18,many,TGTGCCAGCTCGGGGACAGACTCCTACGAGCAGTACTTC,CASSGTDSYEQYF
TRBJ1-5,TRBD1,TRBV18,.,TGTGCCAGCTCACAAACGACCGGGACAGGGGGAGAGCCCCAGCATTTT,CASSQTTGTGGEPQHF
TRBJ2-1,.,TRBV12-3/TRBV12-4,few,TGTGCCAGCAGTCGCGTACAGGGAATCTACAATGAGCAGTTCTTC,CASSRVQGIYNEQFF
TRBJ1-4,.,TRBV20-1,.,TGCAGTGCCCAACACAGGTTTGAAAAACTGTTTTTT,CSAQHRFEKLFF
TRBJ2-7,.,TRBV5-1,few,TGCGCCAGCAGCTTGGATGTGGACGAGCAGTACTTC,CASSLDVDEQYF